This T cell receptor beta chain was retrieved from a study of T cell responses to AZD1222 COVID-19 vaccine (dated by TCRdb to the early 2020s). Background for the entire study: TCR sequencing covered 233 trial participants: 200 to 220 given two doses of AZD1222 and approximately 26 given two doses of MenACWY control vaccine. Trial participants were enrolled by age into subgroups of 18-55, 56-69 and 70-plus years, and roughly 160, 29 and 62 TCR-sequenced participants, respectively, were included in these subgroups. Results and caveats for the whole study, not just this receptor: Participants were mostly white British and included more females than males, and it was suggested by the authors that clonal diversity may have been underestimated. Reportedly, close to half of the unique spike-specific TCRs recognized epitopes lying outside the regions that are mutated in the B.1.351 and B.1.1.7 variants. The vaccine-associated CD4 TCRs covered the entire spike protein, and the dominant responses fell in regions 160-218 and 743-854. After two AZD1222 doses, spike-specific TCR breadth and depth were significantly higher than at day 0 and than in MenACWY recipients. The 56-69-year group was small, and its depth increase did not reach significance, likely because of low power. Conclusions about previously exposed vaccinees are limited, since just 6 or 7 AZD1222 recipients were seropositive for SARS-CoV-2 at baseline. Because no day 14 peak-response samples were available, repertoires were characterized only after the peak T cell response.

The CDR3 regions of human TCRbeta chains were analyzed by immunosequencing. Turning to the authors' computational methods: Repertoire TCRs were checked for matches against a reference library of SARS-CoV-2-specific TCRs that had been generated using the MIRA antigen-specificity platform. Breadth meant the fraction of unique TCRs that were SARS-CoV-2-associated, whereas depth meant the fraction of total T cells that were SARS-CoV-2-associated. Using the MIRA data, every spike-specific TCR was mapped to the spike region that the TCR reacted to and assigned to either a CD4 or a CD8 class. Log10-transformed breadth and depth values were compared by one-way ANOVA with Sidak's multiple comparisons tests. TCRdb obtained this table from immuneACCESS and retained in-frame rearrangements with V and J assigned. These tables miss some clones; where compared with another copy, unresolved V genes account for less than half of the shortfall, and the remainder is unexplained. That table furnishes V, J and clone size, whereas the DNA furnished D and trimming. The sample table holds roughly 170,000 clones, of which 94% were seen once. The top ten constitute about 1.5% of the sample.

Concerning this clone itself: The specificity of this receptor is unknown. Per-nucleotide qualities are absent, and no much larger clonotype sits a single base away.

The sample's time point label is to be understood as: about 28 days (+/-7) after the second vaccine dose. AZD1222 recipients given second doses at about 4 weeks or at about 12 weeks were pooled, since spike-specific TCR depth and breadth were not found to differ between the two schedules. Samples from vaccinated people were obtained from the UK trials COV001 and COV002, which included a single-blind randomized controlled phase 2/3 trial of AZD1222 (ChAdOx1 nCoV-19) in healthy adults. Trial participant PBMC samples were collected at day 0 and day 28 after the second dose for TCRbeta chain sequencing. Including the terminal cysteine and phenylalanine, the CDR3 comprises 12 residues. Just CDR3 DNA is preserved here, 36 bases in frame from base 1. Trimming removed 3 bases from V and 6 bases from J, leaving 6 bases between the germline ends. The germline V gene (reference sequence) supplies CDR1 LNHDA and CDR2 SQIVND.

Rearrangement joined TRBV19 to TRBJ1-5; the D gene is perhaps TRBD1, from 5 matching bases. The sequence was obtained from an adult who received the AZD1222 COVID-19 vaccine. This specimen consisted of peripheral blood, obtained 28 days after the second AZD1222 dose. The CDR3 amino acid sequence is: CASSMGGQPQHF. The sequence in DNA is TGTGCCAGTAGTATGGGGGGTCAGCCCCAGCATTTT.